This T cell receptor beta chain emerged from a study of blood T cell repertoires in COVID-19. Looking at the study overall: Donors in the United States, Italy and Spain gave samples during acute or convalescent COVID-19. T cells, B-cell-depleted T cells, or PBMCs provided the cDNA or gDNA that served as material.

After removal of 6 bases from V and 4 bases from J, the junction contained 4 bases not matched to a gene. Germline V gives CDR1 LNHDA, CDR2 SQIVND (reference sequence). The CDR3 is 15 amino acids. In the original workflow: The assay estimated nucleated cells by amplifying reference gene primers. The protocol was immunoSEQ multiplex PCR, while the TCRdb copy is restricted to in-frame clones and leaves out a portion. V and J calls and clone size are as listed in that table; D and trimming were resolved from the DNA. The sample consists of some 76,000 clones, about 90% of them appearing once. The sequencing input was peripheral blood. V and J are TRBV19 and TRBJ2-7, with 15 bases aligning to TRBD2. The TCR originated in an older man in a cohort sampled during active COVID-19. This CDR3 is CASRRGTSGGYEQYF. In nucleotides, the CDR3 is TGTGCCAGTAGGAGAGGGACTAGCGGGGGGTACGAGCAGTACTTC.